A single sample is the source of the 6 T cell receptor beta chains below, sequenced in a study of T and B cells in COVID-19 patients. TRB was amplified from about 250-500 ng of blood genomic DNA. BIOMED2 TRB-A/B primer pools were used in multiplex TRB PCR. One entry per CDR3 protein, called by TCRdb with MiXCR from the multiplex PCR reads. In the table there are 24,000 or so distinct CDR3 sequences, around a third of which are singletons. Sequenced input: blood. Every receptor here comes from a human donor who had recovered from COVID-19.

The chain combines TRBV28 with TRBJ2-1; D might be TRBD1 (5 bases). Germline lookup yields CDR1 MDHEN and CDR2 SYDVKM. V dropped 6 bases and J dropped 4 bases, with 10 bases sitting between them. The CDR3 sequence is 13 residues long. The CDR3: CASSLDRYNEQFF. The CDR3 nucleotides read TGTGCCAGCAGCCTAGACAGATACAATGAGCAGTTCTTC.

This clonotype was picked up a small number of times. The V call is TRBV6-5, the J call TRBJ2-5, with D possibly matching TRBD2 (6 bases). There are 15 residues in the CDR3. Trimming cost V 6 bases and J 5 bases, with 19 bases left between them. The germline V gene encodes CDR1 MNHEY and CDR2 SVGAGI. The CDR3 loop is CASSPTGGVGETQYF. CDR3 bases: TGTGCCAGCAGCCCAACCGGGGGAGTAGGGGAGACCCAGTACTTC.

This clonotype is judged medium-sized. This chain links TRBV19 with TRBJ2-3, with D possibly being TRBD2 (6 bases). CDR1 and CDR2 (germline): LNHDA, SQIVND (reference sequence). V lost 10 bases and J 2 bases, leaving 13 bases between the germline ends. There are 13 residues in the CDR3. CDR3 region: CAIAGTHTDTQYF. The CDR3 DNA is TGTGCCATTGCCGGGACTCACACAGATACGCAGTATTTT. Full variable domain (rest looked up from reference TRBV19 and TRBJ2-3): DGGITQSPKYLFRKEGQNVTLSCEQNLNHDAMYWYRQDPGQGLRLIYYSQIVNDFQKGDIAEGYSVSREKKESFPLTVTSAQKNPTAFYLCAIAGTHTDTQYFGPGTRLTVL.

The V gene is TRBV29-1, the J gene TRBJ1-2, with D possibly TRBD1 on 5 matching bases. CDR1 is SQVTM and CDR2 is ANQGSEA in the germline V gene. The CDR3 has 12 residues. The V and J ends lost 6 bases and 8 bases respectively, with 16 bases between them. This chain's CDR3 is CSVASGRDGYTF. CDR3 bases: TGCAGCGTCGCATCGGGACGTGACGGCTACACCTTC. The full variable domain, completed using reference TRBV29-1 and TRBJ1-2, is SAVISQKPSRDICQRGTSLTIQCQVDSQVTMMFWYRQQPGQSLTLIATANQGSEATYESGFVIDKFPISRPNLTFSTLTVSNMSPEDSSIYLCSVASGRDGYTFGSGTRLTVV.

A few counts support this clonotype. V is TRBV6-5 and J is TRBJ1-1; D unresolved. Germline CDR1 MNHEY, CDR2 SVGAGI. Trimming pared 6 bases from V and 0 bases from J, leaving 8 bases between. The CDR3 loop spans 13 amino acids. CDR3 amino acids: CASRFQLNTEAFF. CDR3 DNA: TGTGCCAGCAGGTTTCAATTGAACACTGAAGCTTTCTTT.

The chain joins TRBV6-6 to TRBJ1-5; 9 bases line up with TRBD1. This CDR3 spans 17 amino acids. CDR1 is MNHNY and CDR2 is SVGAGI in the germline V gene (reference sequence). With 0 bases clipped from V and 5 bases from J, the junction kept 8 bases outside the gene matches. The CDR3 nucleotides are TGTGCCAGCAGTTACTCTCCGGGACAGGGAGGGGATCAGCCCCAGCATTTT. Protein product: CASSYSPGQGGDQPQHF.